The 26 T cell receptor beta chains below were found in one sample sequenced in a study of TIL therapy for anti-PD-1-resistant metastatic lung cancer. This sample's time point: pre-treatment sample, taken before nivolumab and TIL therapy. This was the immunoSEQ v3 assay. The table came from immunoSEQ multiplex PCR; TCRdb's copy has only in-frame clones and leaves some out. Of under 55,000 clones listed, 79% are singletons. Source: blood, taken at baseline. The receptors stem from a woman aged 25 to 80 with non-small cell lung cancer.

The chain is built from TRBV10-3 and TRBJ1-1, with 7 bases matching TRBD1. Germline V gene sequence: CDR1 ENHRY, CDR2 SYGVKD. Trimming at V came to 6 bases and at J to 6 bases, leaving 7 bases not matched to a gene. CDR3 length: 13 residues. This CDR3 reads CAISRGQVAEAFF. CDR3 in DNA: TGTGCCATCAGCCGAGGACAGGTTGCTGAAGCTTTCTTT.

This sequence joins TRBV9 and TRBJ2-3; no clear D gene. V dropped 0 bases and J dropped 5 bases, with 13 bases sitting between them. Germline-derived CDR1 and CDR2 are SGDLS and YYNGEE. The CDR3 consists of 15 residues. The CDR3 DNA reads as TGTGCCAGCAGCGTAGAAGCGTTTATGGGAGATACGCAGTATTTT. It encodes CASSVEAFMGDTQYF.

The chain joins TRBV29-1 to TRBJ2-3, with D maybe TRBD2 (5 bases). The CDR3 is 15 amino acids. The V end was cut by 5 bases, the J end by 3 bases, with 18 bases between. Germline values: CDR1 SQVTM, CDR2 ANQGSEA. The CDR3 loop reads CSVLEIEGGTDTQYF. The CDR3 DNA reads TGCAGCGTTCTGGAGATTGAGGGTGGTACAGATACGCAGTATTTT.

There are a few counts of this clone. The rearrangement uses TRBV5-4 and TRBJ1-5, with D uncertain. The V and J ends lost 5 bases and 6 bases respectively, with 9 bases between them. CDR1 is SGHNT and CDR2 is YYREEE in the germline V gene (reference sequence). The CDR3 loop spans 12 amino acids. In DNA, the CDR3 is TGTGCCAGCAGTTTTGGAGGTCAGCCCCAGCATTTT. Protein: CASSFGGQPQHF.

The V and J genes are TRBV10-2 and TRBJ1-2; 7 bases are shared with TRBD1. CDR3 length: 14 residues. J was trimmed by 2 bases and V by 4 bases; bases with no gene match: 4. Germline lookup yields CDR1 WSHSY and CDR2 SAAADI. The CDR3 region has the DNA TGCGCCAGCAGTGTACGCAGGGGGAACTATGGCTACACCTTC. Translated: CASSVRRGNYGYTF.

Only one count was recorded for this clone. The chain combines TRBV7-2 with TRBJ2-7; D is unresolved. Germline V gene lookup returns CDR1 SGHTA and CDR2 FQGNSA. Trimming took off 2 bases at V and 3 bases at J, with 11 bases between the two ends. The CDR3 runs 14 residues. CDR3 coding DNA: TGTGCCAGCAGCTTATCTAAGGTCAGCTACGAGCAGTACTTC. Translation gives CASSLSKVSYEQYF.

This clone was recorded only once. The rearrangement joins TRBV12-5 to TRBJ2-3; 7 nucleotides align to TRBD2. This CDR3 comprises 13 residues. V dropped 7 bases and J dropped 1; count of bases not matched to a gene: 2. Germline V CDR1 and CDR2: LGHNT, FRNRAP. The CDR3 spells CASALAGTDTQYF. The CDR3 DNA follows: TGTGCTAGTGCCCTAGCGGGCACAGATACGCAGTATTTT.

CDR3 bases: TGTGCCAGCACTAGCGGGGGGAACACAGATACGCAGTATTTT. It encodes CASTSGGNTDTQYF. The chain recombines TRBV6-1 with TRBJ2-3; 11 nucleotides agree with TRBD2. Germline V lookup: CDR1 MNHNS, CDR2 SASEGT. Trimming took 7 bases from V and 2 from J; bases not matched to a gene: 2. The CDR3 extends over 14 amino acids.

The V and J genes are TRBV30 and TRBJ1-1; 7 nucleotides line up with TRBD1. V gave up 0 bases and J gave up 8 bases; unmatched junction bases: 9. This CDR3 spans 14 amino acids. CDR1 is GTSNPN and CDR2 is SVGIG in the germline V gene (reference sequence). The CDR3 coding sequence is TGTGCCTGGAGTGTAAATACCGACAGGGCCGAAGCTTTCTTT. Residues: CAWSVNTDRAEAFF.

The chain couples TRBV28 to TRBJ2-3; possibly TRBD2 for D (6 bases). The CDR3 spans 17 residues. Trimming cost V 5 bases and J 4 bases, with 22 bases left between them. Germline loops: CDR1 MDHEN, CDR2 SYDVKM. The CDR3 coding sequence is TGTGCCAGCAGTCCCCCTTTAGGAGGGAGTGGATCAGATACGCAGTATTTT. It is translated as CASSPPLGGSGSDTQYF.

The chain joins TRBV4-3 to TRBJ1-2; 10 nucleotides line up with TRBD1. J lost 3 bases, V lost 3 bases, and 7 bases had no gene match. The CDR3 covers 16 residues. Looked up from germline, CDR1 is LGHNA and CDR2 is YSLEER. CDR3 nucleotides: TGCGCCAGCAGCCAGACCCTGACAGGGGGCGACTATGGCTACACCTTC. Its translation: CASSQTLTGGDYGYTF.

CDR3 protein: CASSSLGPPNTEAFF. The CDR3 bases are TGTGCCAGCAGTAGCTTGGGGCCACCGAACACTGAAGCTTTCTTT. The chain carries TRBV6-5 and TRBJ1-1; TRBD1 is a possible D gene (5 bases). This CDR3 is built from 15 residues. Trimming took off 5 bases at V and 1 base at J, with 14 bases between the two ends. Germline V gene lookup returns CDR1 MNHEY and CDR2 SVGAGI.

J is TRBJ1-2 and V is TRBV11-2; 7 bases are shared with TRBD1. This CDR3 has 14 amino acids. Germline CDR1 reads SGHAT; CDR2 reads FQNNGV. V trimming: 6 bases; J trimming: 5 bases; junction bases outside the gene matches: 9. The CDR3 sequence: CASRHRTTGYGYTF. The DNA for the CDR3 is TGTGCCAGCAGACATAGAACGACAGGGTATGGCTACACCTTC.

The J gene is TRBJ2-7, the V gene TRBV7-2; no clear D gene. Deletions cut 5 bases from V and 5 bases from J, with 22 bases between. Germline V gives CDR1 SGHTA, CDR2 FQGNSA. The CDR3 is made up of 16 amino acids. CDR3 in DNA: TGTGCCAGCAGCCCCGTCGAAACGCGTCCCTCGGACGAGCAGTACTTC. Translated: CASSPVETRPSDEQYF.

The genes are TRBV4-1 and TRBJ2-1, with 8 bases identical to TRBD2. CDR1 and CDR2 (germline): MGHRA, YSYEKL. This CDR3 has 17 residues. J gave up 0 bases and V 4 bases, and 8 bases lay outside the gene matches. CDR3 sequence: CASSPLSGGVSYNEQFF. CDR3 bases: TGCGCCAGCAGCCCCTTGAGCGGGGGAGTCTCCTACAATGAGCAGTTCTTC.

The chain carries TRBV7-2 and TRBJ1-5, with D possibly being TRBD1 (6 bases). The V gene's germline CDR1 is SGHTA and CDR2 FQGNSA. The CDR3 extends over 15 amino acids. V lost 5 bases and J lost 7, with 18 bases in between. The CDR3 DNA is TGTGCCAGCAGCGTTCACCACTACAGGGCACAGCCCCAGCATTTT. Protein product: CASSVHHYRAQPQHF.

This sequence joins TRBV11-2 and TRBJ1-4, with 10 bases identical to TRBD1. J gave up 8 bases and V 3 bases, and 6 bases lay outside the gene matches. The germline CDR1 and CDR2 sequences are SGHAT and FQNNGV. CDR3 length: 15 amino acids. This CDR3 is CASSLRQGAREKLFF. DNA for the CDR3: TGTGCCAGCAGCTTGAGACAGGGGGCTAGGGAAAAACTGTTTTTT.

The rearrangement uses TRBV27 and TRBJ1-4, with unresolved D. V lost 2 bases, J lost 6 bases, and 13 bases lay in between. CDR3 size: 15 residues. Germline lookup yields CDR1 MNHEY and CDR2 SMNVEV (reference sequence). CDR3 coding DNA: TGTGCCAGCAGTTTAGGTACGGGCCCGGATGAAAAACTGTTTTTT. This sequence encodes CASSLGTGPDEKLFF.

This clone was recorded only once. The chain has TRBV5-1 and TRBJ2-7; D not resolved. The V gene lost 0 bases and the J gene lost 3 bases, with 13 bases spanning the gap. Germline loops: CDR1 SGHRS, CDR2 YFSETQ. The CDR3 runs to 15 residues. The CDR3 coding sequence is TGCGCCAGCAGCTTGGATTCCTCGGGCGGCTACGAGCAGTACTTC. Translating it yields CASSLDSSGGYEQYF.

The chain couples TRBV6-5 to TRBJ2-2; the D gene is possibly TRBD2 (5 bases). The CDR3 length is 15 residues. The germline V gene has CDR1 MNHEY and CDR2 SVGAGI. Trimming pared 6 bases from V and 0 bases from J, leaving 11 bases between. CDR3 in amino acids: CASRGSLANTGELFF. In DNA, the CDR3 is TGTGCCAGCAGAGGGAGCCTCGCGAACACCGGGGAGCTGTTTTTT.

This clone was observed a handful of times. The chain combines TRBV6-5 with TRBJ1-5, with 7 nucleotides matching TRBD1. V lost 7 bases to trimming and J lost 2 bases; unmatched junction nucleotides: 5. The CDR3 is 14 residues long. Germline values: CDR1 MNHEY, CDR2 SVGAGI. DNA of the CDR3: TGTGCCAGCAACAGACAGGGTGGCAATCAGCCCCAGCATTTT. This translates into CASNRQGGNQPQHF.

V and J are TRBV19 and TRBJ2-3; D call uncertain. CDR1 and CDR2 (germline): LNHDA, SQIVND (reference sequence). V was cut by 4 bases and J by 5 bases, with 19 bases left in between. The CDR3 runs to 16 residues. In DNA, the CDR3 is TGTGCCAGTAGTAGCCCTCGGACCGAGATAGTAGATACGCAGTATTTT. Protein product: CASSSPRTEIVDTQYF.

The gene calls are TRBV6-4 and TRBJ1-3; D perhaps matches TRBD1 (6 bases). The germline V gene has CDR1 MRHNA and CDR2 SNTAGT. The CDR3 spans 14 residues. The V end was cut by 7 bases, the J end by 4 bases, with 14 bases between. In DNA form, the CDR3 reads TGTGCCAGCACTCCGGGACAACTAGGAAACACCATATATTTT. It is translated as CASTPGQLGNTIYF.

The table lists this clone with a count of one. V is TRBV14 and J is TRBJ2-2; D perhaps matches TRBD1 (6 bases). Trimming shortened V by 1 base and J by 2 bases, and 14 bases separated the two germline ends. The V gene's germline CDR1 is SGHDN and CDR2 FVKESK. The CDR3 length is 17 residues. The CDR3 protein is CASSQVGWTDNTGELFF. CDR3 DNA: TGTGCCAGCAGCCAAGTGGGATGGACAGACAACACCGGGGAGCTGTTTTTT.

CDR3 bases: TGTGCCACCAGCAGCGTCCTGGGGGGGGGCGGTTACGAGCAGTACTTC. This translates into CATSSVLGGGGYEQYF. The chain joins TRBV15 to TRBJ2-7, with D possibly TRBD2 on 7 matching bases. This CDR3 has 16 residues. V lost 3 bases to trimming and J lost 4 bases, with 19 bases between them. CDR1 is LNHNV and CDR2 is YYDKDF in the germline V gene (reference sequence). The variable domain in full, completed from reference TRBV15 and TRBJ2-7, reads DAMVIQNPRYQVTQFGKPVTLSCSQTLNHNVMYWYQQKSSQAPKLLFHYYDKDFNNEADTPDNFQSRRPNTSFCFLDIRSPGLGDTAMYLCATSSVLGGGGYEQYFGPGTRLTVT.

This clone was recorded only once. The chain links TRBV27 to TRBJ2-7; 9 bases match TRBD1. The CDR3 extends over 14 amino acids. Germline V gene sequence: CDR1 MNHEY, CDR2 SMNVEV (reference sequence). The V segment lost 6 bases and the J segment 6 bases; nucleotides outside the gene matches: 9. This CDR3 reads CASSPGQGSSEQYF. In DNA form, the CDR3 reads TGTGCCAGCAGCCCAGGACAGGGGTCGAGCGAGCAGTACTTC.